Shown below are 32 T cell receptor beta chains from a single sample sequenced in a study of CD8+ T cells in alopecia areata. After isolation, RNA underwent reverse transcription to generate cDNA as the sequencing template. Method: immunoSEQ multiplex PCR; TCRdb's copy keeps in-frame clones and lacks some. The sample yields 100,000 to 150,000 clones, approximately 49% seen once. Material: CD8+ T cells sorted from blood, obtained at week 0. The receptors shown here come from a human donor with alopecia areata.

With respect to this clone: Other DNA sequences of this sample code for an identical CDR3. The chain combines TRBV30 with TRBJ2-7, with D tentatively TRBD1 (5 bases). The CDR3 totals 13 residues. V was shortened by 0 bases and J by 1 base, with 7 bases between the two germline ends. Germline CDR1 reads GTSNPN; CDR2 reads SVGIG (reference sequence). CDR3 sequence reads: CAWSVGVSYEQYF. CDR3 sequence (DNA): TGTGCCTGGAGTGTAGGGGTGTCCTACGAGCAGTACTTC. The entire variable domain, with the rest obtained from reference TRBV30 and TRBJ2-7, is as follows: SQTIHQWPATLVQPVGSPLSLECTVEGTSNPNLYWYRQAAGRGLQLLFYSVGIGQISSEVPQNLSASRPQDRQFILSSKKLLLSDSGFYLCAWSVGVSYEQYFGPGTRLTVT.

The chain carries TRBV29-1 and TRBJ1-2, with unresolved D. V lost 4 bases, J lost 3 bases, and 15 bases lay in between. The CDR3 has 14 residues. Germline V gene data show CDR1 as SQVTM and CDR2 as ANQGSEA. CDR3 in DNA: TGCAGCGTTGCGATCCCAGGCCTTCACTATGGCTACACCTTC. Translating gives CSVAIPGLHYGYTF.

This clone was counted only a few times. The chain links TRBV4-2 to TRBJ1-2; TRBD1 agrees at 9 bases. CDR3 length equals 16 residues. CDR1 is LGHNA and CDR2 is YNFKEQ in the germline V gene. J was trimmed by 7 bases and V by 4 bases; bases with no gene match: 13. CDR3 sequence: CASSLLKGQGHGGYTF. The CDR3, as DNA: TGTGCCAGCAGCCTACTTAAAGGACAGGGGCACGGTGGCTACACCTTC.

The chain couples TRBV4-1 to TRBJ1-2, with D hard to call. The ends were cut back, 0 bases at V and 0 bases at J, with 8 bases in the middle. Germline V gives CDR1 MGHRA, CDR2 YSYEKL. The CDR3 spans 15 residues. The CDR3 loop is CASSQEQRTNYGYTF. CDR3 bases: TGCGCCAGCAGCCAAGAACAGCGCACTAACTATGGCTACACCTTC.

This clone has a handful of counts. CDR3 amino acids: CASTPGPLYNEQFF. The CDR3 coding sequence is TGTGCCAGTACCCCCGGTCCACTCTACAATGAGCAGTTCTTC. V usage is TRBV19 and J usage is TRBJ2-1; unclear D gene. The CDR3 runs 14 residues. V lost 7 bases to trimming and J lost 3 bases, with 13 bases between them. CDR1 and CDR2 from the germline V gene are LNHDA and SQIVND (reference sequence).

This clone has a single count. The genes are TRBV9 and TRBJ2-3; unclear D gene. Germline V CDR1 and CDR2: SGDLS, YYNGEE. V dropped 0 bases and J dropped 2 bases, with 7 bases sitting between them. This CDR3 is built from 14 residues. CDR3 DNA sequence: TGTGCCAGCAGCGTAGCTCTGGACACAGATACGCAGTATTTT. Protein product: CASSVALDTDTQYF.

This clone was picked up a small number of times. The chain uses TRBV7-9 and TRBJ1-6, with 7 bases aligning to TRBD1. The junction had 9 bases not matched to a gene; V was cut back by 0 bases and J by 7 bases. The CDR3 loop spans 17 amino acids. Per the germline V gene, CDR1 is SEHNR and CDR2 is FQNEAQ (reference sequence). CDR3 DNA sequence: TGTGCCAGCAGCTTAGCTTCAATCGGGACAGTCAATTCACCCCTCCACTTT. Translation gives CASSLASIGTVNSPLHF.

The chain is built from TRBV13 and TRBJ1-5; 9 bases are a match to TRBD1. CDR1 is PRHDT, CDR2 FYEKMQ, per germline (reference sequence). The CDR3 totals 14 residues. Trimming took 4 bases from V and 6 from J; bases not matched to a gene: 4. As DNA, the CDR3 is TGTGCCAGCAGCTCCGGGACAGGGAGTCAGCCCCAGCATTTT. Encoded protein: CASSSGTGSQPQHF. The variable domain in full, with the rest retrieved from reference TRBV13 and TRBJ1-5, is AAGVIQSPRHLIKEKRETATLKCYPIPRHDTVYWYQQGPGQDPQFLISFYEKMQSDKGSIPDRFSAQQFSDYHSELNMSSLELGDSALYFCASSSGTGSQPQHFGDGTRLSIL.

The chain uses TRBV19 and TRBJ1-5; no clear D. The CDR3 totals 12 residues. Trimming took 5 bases from V and 4 from J, leaving 6 bases between them. Germline values: CDR1 LNHDA, CDR2 SQIVND (reference sequence). CDR3 in DNA: TGTGCCAGTAGTGACGGGAATCAGCCCCAGCATTTT. This translates into CASSDGNQPQHF.

The chain couples TRBV27 to TRBJ2-2; no clear D gene. The CDR3 is made up of 13 amino acids. The V gene lost 4 bases and the J gene lost 4 bases, with 7 bases spanning the gap. Germline V gene sequence: CDR1 MNHEY, CDR2 SMNVEV (reference sequence). CDR3 residues: CASSWRTTGELFF. CDR3 coding DNA: TGTGCCAGCAGTTGGCGGACCACCGGGGAGCTGTTTTTT.

The genes are TRBV7-2 and TRBJ2-1; TRBD2 matches at 10 bases. The CDR3 runs to 17 residues. Germline lookup yields CDR1 SGHTA and CDR2 FQGNSA. The V segment lost 3 bases and the J segment 0 bases; nucleotides outside the gene matches: 5. CDR3 DNA sequence: TGTGCCAGCAGCTTCACTAGCGGGGCAAGCTCCTACAATGAGCAGTTCTTC. Protein: CASSFTSGASSYNEQFF.

The V call is TRBV2, the J call TRBJ1-5; possible D gene TRBD1, 6 bases. V lost 1 base, J lost 8 bases, and 15 bases lay in between. The CDR3 sequence is 15 residues long. Looked up from germline, CDR1 is SNHLY and CDR2 is FYNNEI. The CDR3, as DNA: TGTGCCAGCAGTGAAGGGGACAACCCCTGGGAGCCCCAGCATTTT. Translated: CASSEGDNPWEPQHF.

J is TRBJ2-3 and V is TRBV7-9; 9 bases line up with TRBD1. V was pared by 5 bases and J by 4 bases, with 10 bases of the junction left unmatched. The CDR3 sequence is 16 residues long. Germline V gene lookup returns CDR1 SEHNR and CDR2 FQNEAQ (reference sequence). The CDR3 nucleotides read TGTGCCAGCAGCCATAGCCCGGGACAGGGCCCAGATACGCAGTATTTT. Protein sequence: CASSHSPGQGPDTQYF.

This chain uses TRBV5-1 with TRBJ2-7, with 12 bases matching TRBD1. Germline CDR1 and CDR2: SGHRS and YFSETQ. This CDR3 contains 15 residues. With V trimmed by 2 bases and J by 6 bases, 6 bases remained unmatched. The CDR3 DNA follows: TGCGCCAGCAGCTTTGGGGACAGGGGGCTCGTCGAGCAGTACTTC. Protein: CASSFGDRGLVEQYF.

The chain uses TRBV9 and TRBJ2-3; D may be TRBD2 (7 bases). Germline CDR1 is SGDLS and CDR2 is YYNGEE. The CDR3 has 14 residues. V dropped 4 bases and J dropped 6 bases, with 15 bases sitting between them. Here the CDR3 DNA reads TGTGCCAGCAGCCGAGGGGGGGGCCCGGATACGCAGTATTTT. It codes for CASSRGGGPDTQYF.

This clone was observed a handful of times. The identical CDR3 is also encoded by other nucleotide sequences in the sample. This rearrangement joins TRBV29-1 to TRBJ2-5; 10 nucleotides match TRBD2. V lost 1 base to trimming and J lost 5 bases; unmatched junction nucleotides: 4. The V gene's germline CDR1 is SQVTM and CDR2 ANQGSEA. The CDR3 contains 14 residues. This chain's CDR3 is CSVEGLAGEETQYF. The CDR3 bases are TGCAGCGTTGAAGGGCTAGCGGGGGAGGAGACCCAGTACTTC.

V and J are TRBV7-2 and TRBJ2-2, with 7 bases aligning to TRBD1. The CDR3 loop spans 14 amino acids. J was trimmed by 8 bases and V by 5 bases; bases with no gene match: 8. Germline CDR1 SGHTA, CDR2 FQGNSA. The CDR3 protein is CASSLRQGVGELFF. The CDR3 DNA reads TGTGCCAGCAGCCTCCGACAGGGTGTGGGGGAGCTGTTTTTT. The whole variable domain, remainder taken from reference TRBV7-2 and TRBJ2-2, is GAGVSQSPSNKVTEKGKDVELRCDPISGHTALYWYRQSLGQGLEFLIYFQGNSAPDKSGLPSDRFSAERTGGSVSTLTIQRTQQEDSAVYLCASSLRQGVGELFFGEGSRLTVL.

This clone was detected only a few times. The gene calls are TRBV6-5 and TRBJ2-1; a possible D gene is TRBD1 (6 bases). Trimming stripped 4 bases from V and 7 bases from J, with 17 bases between. Germline values: CDR1 MNHEY, CDR2 SVGAGI. The length of the CDR3 is 15 residues. This chain's CDR3 is CASSLLLGTRNEQFF. The CDR3, as DNA: TGTGCCAGCAGTTTACTATTGGGGACAAGAAATGAGCAGTTCTTC.

A remark on this clone: Germline and junction disagree at one end, which may indicate a read error. The chain has TRBV7-9 and TRBJ2-1; D is undetermined. This CDR3 is 8 amino acids long. Germline V gene data show CDR1 as SEHNR and CDR2 as FQNEAQ (reference sequence). The CDR3 sequence: CEVDEQFF. The CDR3 DNA follows: TGCGAGGTGGATGAGCAGTTCTTC.

The chain has TRBV2 and TRBJ1-4; D gene ambiguous. V lost 0 bases and J 6 bases, leaving 14 bases between the germline ends. Germline values: CDR1 SNHLY, CDR2 FYNNEI. The CDR3 runs to 16 residues. DNA for the CDR3: TGTGCCAGCAGTGAAGCTGCAAGCACCTTATATGAAAAACTGTTTTTT. It yields the protein CASSEAASTLYEKLFF.

The chain couples TRBV30 to TRBJ1-1; no clear D. Germline V gives CDR1 GTSNPN, CDR2 SVGIG (reference sequence). The CDR3 spans 11 residues. Deletions cut 0 bases from V and 4 bases from J, with 3 bases between. The CDR3 region is CAWSVSTEAFF. The CDR3 DNA reads TGTGCCTGGAGTGTCTCCACTGAAGCTTTCTTT.

J is TRBJ2-2 and V is TRBV7-2; tentative D call: TRBD1 (5 bases). In germline, CDR1 is SGHTA, CDR2 FQGNSA. The V end lost 5 bases, the J end lost 7 bases, and 14 bases lay between the germline ends. CDR3 length equals 14 residues. CDR3 region: CASSIPRESGELFF. CDR3 sequence (DNA): TGTGCCAGCAGCATTCCCAGGGAAAGCGGGGAGCTGTTTTTT.

This chain uses TRBV5-6 with TRBJ2-3, with 9 bases that match TRBD1. CDR1 and CDR2 (germline): SGHDT, YYEEEE. With V trimmed by 4 bases and J by 5 bases, 5 bases remained unmatched. The CDR3 has 14 amino acids. As DNA, the CDR3 is TGTGCCAGCAGCCCAGGACAGGGGCTAGATACGCAGTATTTT. It translates to CASSPGQGLDTQYF.

The chain combines TRBV27 with TRBJ2-1; tentative D call: TRBD1 (5 bases). The V and J ends lost 10 bases and 10 bases respectively, with 20 bases between them. Per germline, CDR1 MNHEY and CDR2 SMNVEV (reference sequence). The CDR3 loop spans 13 amino acids. CDR3 protein: CATRSGQGREQFF. The DNA of the CDR3 is TGTGCCACCCGATCAGGGCAGGGAAGGGAGCAGTTCTTC.

This clone was detected only a few times. The chain couples TRBV25-1 to TRBJ2-5; perhaps TRBD2 as D (5 bases). Trimming took off 3 bases at V and 3 bases at J, with 11 bases between the two ends. The CDR3 extends over 14 amino acids. The germline V gene has CDR1 MGHDK and CDR2 SYGVNS. Here the CDR3 reads CASSEDPREETQYF. DNA for the CDR3: TGTGCCAGCAGTGAGGATCCGAGGGAAGAGACCCAGTACTTC.

V gene TRBV27 combines with J gene TRBJ2-7, with TRBD1 as a possible D gene (5 bases). Germline CDR1 MNHEY, CDR2 SMNVEV (reference sequence). The length of the CDR3 is 14 residues. Trimming left V 3 bases short and J 6 bases short, with 15 bases between. For the CDR3, the DNA is TGTGCCAGCAGTTTTTCCAGGGCTGTGGGCGAGCAGTACTTC. Translating gives CASSFSRAVGEQYF.

The V gene is TRBV29-1, the J gene TRBJ2-7, with D perhaps being TRBD1 or TRBD2 (6 bases each). CDR1 is SQVTM, CDR2 ANQGSEA, per germline. The CDR3 has 11 amino acids. V was shortened by 7 bases and J by 5 bases, with 12 bases between the two germline ends. CDR3 nucleotide sequence: TGCAGCGGACTCGGGGGCGACGAGCAGTACTTC. This codes for CSGLGGDEQYF.

This chain links TRBV13 with TRBJ2-1; D is undetermined. This CDR3 region has 12 residues. Germline V gene data show CDR1 as PRHDT and CDR2 as FYEKMQ (reference sequence). The V end was cut by 1 base, the J end by 13 bases, with 11 bases between. For the CDR3, the DNA is TGTGCCAGCAGCTTAGAAGGCAGGCCTCAGTTCTTC. Its translation: CASSLEGRPQFF.

This clone was found a few times. The chain carries TRBV29-1 and TRBJ2-6; no clear D. Germline-derived CDR1 and CDR2 are SQVTM and ANQGSEA. This CDR3 is built from 15 residues. The V end lost 3 bases, the J end lost 0 bases, and 9 bases lay between the germline ends. CDR3 region: CSVELLGSGANVLTF. DNA of the CDR3: TGCAGCGTTGAGTTGCTCGGCTCTGGGGCCAACGTCCTGACTTTC.

In this sample, this clone turned up a few times. V is TRBV14 and J is TRBJ2-4, with a tentative D call TRBD1 (6 bases). V lost 4 bases to trimming and J lost 6 bases, with 16 bases between them. Germline lookup yields CDR1 SGHDN and CDR2 FVKESK. The CDR3 has 15 residues. CDR3 protein: CASSPFLSGANIQYF. DNA of the CDR3: TGTGCCAGCAGCCCCTTTTTGTCAGGGGCAAACATTCAGTACTTC.

This clone has just a few counts. In the same sample, other DNA sequences code for this CDR3. The CDR3 protein is CSVEGGHYGYTF. The CDR3 nucleotides are TGCAGCGTTGAGGGCGGACACTATGGCTACACCTTC. V and J are TRBV29-1 and TRBJ1-2; D call uncertain. Germline assignment: CDR1 SQVTM and CDR2 ANQGSEA. With 3 bases removed from V and 3 bases from J, the gap between germline ends came to 8 bases. There are 12 residues in the CDR3.

The chain links TRBV5-6 to TRBJ2-7, with D possibly being TRBD1 or TRBD2 (5 bases each). The germline V gene encodes CDR1 SGHDT and CDR2 YYEEEE. The ends were cut back, 3 bases at V and 1 base at J, with 11 bases in the middle. The length of the CDR3 is 14 residues. CDR3 region: CASSSGPGSYEQYF. CDR3 coding DNA: TGTGCCAGCAGCTCGGGACCGGGATCCTACGAGCAGTACTTC. Complete variable domain (other parts from reference TRBV5-6 and TRBJ2-7): DAGVTQSPTHLIKTRGQQVTLRCSPKSGHDTVSWYQQALGQGPQFIFQYYEEEERQRGNFPDRFSGHQFPNYSSELNVNALLLGDSALYLCASSSGPGSYEQYFGPGTRLTVT.